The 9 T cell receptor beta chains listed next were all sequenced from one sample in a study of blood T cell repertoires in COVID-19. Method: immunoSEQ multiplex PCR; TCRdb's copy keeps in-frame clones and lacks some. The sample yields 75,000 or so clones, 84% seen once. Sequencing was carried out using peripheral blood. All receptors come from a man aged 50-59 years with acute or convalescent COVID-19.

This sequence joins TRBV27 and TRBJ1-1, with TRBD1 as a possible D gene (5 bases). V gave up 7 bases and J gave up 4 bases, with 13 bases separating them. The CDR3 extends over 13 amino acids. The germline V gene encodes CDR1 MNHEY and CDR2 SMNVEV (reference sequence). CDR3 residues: CASTSGVGTEAFF. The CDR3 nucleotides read TGTGCCAGCACCTCGGGGGTGGGCACTGAAGCTTTCTTT.

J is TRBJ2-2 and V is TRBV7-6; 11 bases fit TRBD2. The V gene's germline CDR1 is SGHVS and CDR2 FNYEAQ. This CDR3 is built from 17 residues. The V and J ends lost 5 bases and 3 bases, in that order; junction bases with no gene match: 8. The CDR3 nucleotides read TGTGCCAGCAGCCCCTCCGGGACTAGCGGAGACACCGGGGAGCTGTTTTTT. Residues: CASSPSGTSGDTGELFF.

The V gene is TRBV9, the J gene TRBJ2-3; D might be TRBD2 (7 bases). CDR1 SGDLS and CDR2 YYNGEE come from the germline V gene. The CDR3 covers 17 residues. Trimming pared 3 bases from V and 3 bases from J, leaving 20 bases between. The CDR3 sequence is CASSAGFEGGRTDTQYF. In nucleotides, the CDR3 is TGTGCCAGCAGCGCCGGGTTTGAGGGGGGGAGAACAGATACGCAGTATTTT.

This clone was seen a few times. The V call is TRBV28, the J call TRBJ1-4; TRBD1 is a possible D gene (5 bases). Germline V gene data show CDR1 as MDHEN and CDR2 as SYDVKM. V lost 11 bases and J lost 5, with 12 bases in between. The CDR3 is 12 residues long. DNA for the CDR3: TGTGCCGTCAGGCGGGGGAATGAAAAACTGTTTTTT. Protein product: CAVRRGNEKLFF.

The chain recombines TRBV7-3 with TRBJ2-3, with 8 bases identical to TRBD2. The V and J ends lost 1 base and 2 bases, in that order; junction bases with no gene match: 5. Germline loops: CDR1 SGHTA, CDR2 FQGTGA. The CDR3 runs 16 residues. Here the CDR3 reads CASSLNGGAVTDTQYF. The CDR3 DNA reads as TGTGCCAGCAGCTTAAACGGGGGGGCCGTCACAGATACGCAGTATTTT.

The chain's CDR3 is CASSPDRSGNTIYF. The CDR3 DNA reads TGTGCCAGTAGTCCGGACAGGTCTGGAAACACCATATATTTT. V is TRBV19 and J is TRBJ1-3; 7 positions match TRBD1. Germline CDR1 is LNHDA and CDR2 is SQIVND (reference sequence). There are 14 residues in the CDR3. With 5 bases clipped from V and 1 base from J, the junction kept 2 bases outside the gene matches. Combining the CDR3 with reference TRBV19 and TRBJ1-3 gives the whole variable domain DGGITQSPKYLFRKEGQNVTLSCEQNLNHDAMYWYRQDPGQGLRLIYYSQIVNDFQKGDIAEGYSVSREKKESFPLTVTSAQKNPTAFYLCASSPDRSGNTIYFGEGSWLTVV.

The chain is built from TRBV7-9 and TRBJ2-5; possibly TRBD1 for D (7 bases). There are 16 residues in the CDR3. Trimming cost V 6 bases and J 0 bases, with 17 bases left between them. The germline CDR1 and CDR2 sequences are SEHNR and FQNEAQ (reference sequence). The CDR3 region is CASRQGGEVNQETQYF. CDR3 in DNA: TGTGCCAGCAGGCAGGGGGGAGAGGTGAACCAAGAGACCCAGTACTTC.

The CDR3: CGGQGALETQYF. CDR3 bases: TGCGGAGGCCAGGGGGCTTTGGAGACCCAGTACTTC. The V and J genes are TRBV29-1 and TRBJ2-5; 8 bases line up with TRBD1. The CDR3 has 12 amino acids. Per the germline V gene, CDR1 is SQVTM and CDR2 is ANQGSEA.

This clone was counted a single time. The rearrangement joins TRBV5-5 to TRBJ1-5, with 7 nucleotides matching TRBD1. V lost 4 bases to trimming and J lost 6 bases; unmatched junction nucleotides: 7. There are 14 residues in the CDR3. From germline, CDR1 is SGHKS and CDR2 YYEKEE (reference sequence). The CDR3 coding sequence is TGTGCCAGCAGCCCCGCGACAGGGAGTCAGCCCCAGCATTTT. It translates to CASSPATGSQPQHF. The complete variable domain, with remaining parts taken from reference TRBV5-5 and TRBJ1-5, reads DAGVTQSPTHLIKTRGQQVTLRCSPISGHKSVSWYQQVLGQGPQFIFQYYEKEERGRGNFPDRFSARQFPNYSSELNVNALLLGDSALYLCASSPATGSQPQHFGDGTRLSIL.